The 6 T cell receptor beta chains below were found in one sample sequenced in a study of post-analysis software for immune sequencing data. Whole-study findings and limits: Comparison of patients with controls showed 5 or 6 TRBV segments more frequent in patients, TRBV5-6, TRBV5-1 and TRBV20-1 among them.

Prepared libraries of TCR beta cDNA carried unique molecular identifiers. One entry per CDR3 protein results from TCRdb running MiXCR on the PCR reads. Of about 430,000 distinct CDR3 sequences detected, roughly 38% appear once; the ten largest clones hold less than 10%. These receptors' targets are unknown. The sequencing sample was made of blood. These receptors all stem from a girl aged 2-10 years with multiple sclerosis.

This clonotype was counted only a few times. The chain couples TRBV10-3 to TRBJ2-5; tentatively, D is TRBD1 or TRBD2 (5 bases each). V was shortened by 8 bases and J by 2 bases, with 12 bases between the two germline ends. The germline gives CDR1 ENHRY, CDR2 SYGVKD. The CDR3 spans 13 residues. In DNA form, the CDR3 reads TGTGCCATCCCGCCGGGGCTTCAAGAGACCCAGTACTTC. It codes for CAIPPGLQETQYF.

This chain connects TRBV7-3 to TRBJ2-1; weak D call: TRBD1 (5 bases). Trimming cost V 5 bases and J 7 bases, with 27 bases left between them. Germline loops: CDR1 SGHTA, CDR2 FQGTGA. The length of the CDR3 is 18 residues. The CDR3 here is CASSPTRPVRGARNEQFF. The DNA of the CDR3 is TGTGCCAGCAGCCCTACCAGGCCGGTAAGGGGCGCTCGGAATGAGCAGTTCTTC.

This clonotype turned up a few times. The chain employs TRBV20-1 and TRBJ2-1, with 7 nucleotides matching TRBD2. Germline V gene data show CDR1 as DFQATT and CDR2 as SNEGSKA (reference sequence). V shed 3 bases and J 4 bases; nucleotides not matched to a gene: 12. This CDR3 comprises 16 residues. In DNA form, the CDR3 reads TGCAGTGCTAGTAGCGCAGCTACTAGCGTGTACAATGAGCAGTTCTTC. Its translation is CSASSAATSVYNEQFF.

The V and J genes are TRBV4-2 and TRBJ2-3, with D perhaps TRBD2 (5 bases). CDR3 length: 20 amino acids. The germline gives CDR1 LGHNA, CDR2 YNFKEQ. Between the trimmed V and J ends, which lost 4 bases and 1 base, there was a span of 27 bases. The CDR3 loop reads CASSRLEVRSAGIRTDTQYF. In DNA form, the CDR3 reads TGTGCCAGCAGCCGGCTGGAAGTACGCTCTGCCGGGATTCGCACAGATACGCAGTATTTT.

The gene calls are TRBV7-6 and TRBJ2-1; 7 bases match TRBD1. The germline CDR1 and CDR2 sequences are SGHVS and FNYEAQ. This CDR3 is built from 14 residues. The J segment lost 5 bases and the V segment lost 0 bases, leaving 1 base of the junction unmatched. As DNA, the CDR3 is TGTGCCAGCAGCTTAGCGGGACAGAACAATGAGCAGTTCTTC. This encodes CASSLAGQNNEQFF.

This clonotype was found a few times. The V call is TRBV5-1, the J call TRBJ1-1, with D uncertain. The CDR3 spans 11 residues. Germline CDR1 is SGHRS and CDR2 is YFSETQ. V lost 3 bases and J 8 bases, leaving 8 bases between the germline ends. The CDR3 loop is CASSSLKEAFF. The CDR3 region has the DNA TGCGCCAGCAGCTCGCTTAAAGAAGCTTTCTTT.